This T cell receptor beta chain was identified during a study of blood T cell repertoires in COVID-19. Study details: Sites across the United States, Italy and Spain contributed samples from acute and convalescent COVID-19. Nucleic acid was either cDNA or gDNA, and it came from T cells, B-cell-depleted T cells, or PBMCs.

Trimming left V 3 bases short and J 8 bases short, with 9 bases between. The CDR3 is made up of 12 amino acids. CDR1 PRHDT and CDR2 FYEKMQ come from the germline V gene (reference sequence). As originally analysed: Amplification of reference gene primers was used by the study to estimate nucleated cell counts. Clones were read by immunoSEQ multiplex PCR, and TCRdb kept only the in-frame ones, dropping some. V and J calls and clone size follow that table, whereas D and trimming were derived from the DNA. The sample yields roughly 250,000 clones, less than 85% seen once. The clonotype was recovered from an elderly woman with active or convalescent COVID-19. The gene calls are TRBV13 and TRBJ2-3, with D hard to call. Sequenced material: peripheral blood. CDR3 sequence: CASSFTSGTQYF. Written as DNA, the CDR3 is TGTGCCAGCAGCTTTACATCGGGTACGCAGTATTTT. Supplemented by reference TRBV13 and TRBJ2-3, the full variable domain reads AAGVIQSPRHLIKEKRETATLKCYPIPRHDTVYWYQQGPGQDPQFLISFYEKMQSDKGSIPDRFSAQQFSDYHSELNMSSLELGDSALYFCASSFTSGTQYFGPGTRLTVL.